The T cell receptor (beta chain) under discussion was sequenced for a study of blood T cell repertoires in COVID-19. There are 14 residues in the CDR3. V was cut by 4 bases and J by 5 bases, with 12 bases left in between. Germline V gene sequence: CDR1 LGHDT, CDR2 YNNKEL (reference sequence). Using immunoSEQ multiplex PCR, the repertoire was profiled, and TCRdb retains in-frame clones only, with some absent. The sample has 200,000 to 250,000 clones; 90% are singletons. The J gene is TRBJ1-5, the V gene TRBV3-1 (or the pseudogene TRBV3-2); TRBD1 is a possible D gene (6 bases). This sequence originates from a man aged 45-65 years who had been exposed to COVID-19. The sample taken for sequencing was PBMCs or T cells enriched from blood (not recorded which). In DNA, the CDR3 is TGTGCCAGCAGCCGTCAGGGGTCATATCAGCCCCAGCATTTT. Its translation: CASSRQGSYQPQHF.